This TCR beta chain was sequenced in a study of glioma-infiltrating T cells after dendritic cell vaccination. Broader study findings: Only a small number of patients had complete blood and tumor samples.

Concerning this clone itself: Its antigen is as yet unknown.

This CDR3 has 16 residues. V was pared by 4 bases and J by 5 bases, with 9 bases of the junction left unmatched. Germline CDR1 and CDR2: SGDLS and YYNGEE. Sequenced by immunoSEQ multiplex PCR; TCRdb stores in-frame clones only, minus some. The repertoire holds about 67,000 clones, with 81% as singletons. The clonotype comes from a human donor with glioblastoma. Source: blood, taken before dendritic cell vaccination. The chain links TRBV9 to TRBJ2-1; 10 nucleotides agree with TRBD2. Here the CDR3 DNA reads TGTGCCAGCAGCACCCAGGGACTAGCGAAAAACAATGAGCAGTTCTTC. Protein: CASSTQGLAKNNEQFF.